A single TCR beta chain is shown here with its context. Its antigen is unknown. The germline V gene encodes CDR1 LGHNT and CDR2 FRNRAP. The CDR3 contains 14 residues. Unmatched junction bases numbered 6, after V lost 6 bases and J lost 6 bases. PCR amplification relied on 60 Vbeta primers (plus 13 Jbeta primers). The repertoire was sequenced with immunoSEQ multiplex PCR; TCRdb's copy has only in-frame clones and lacks some. The sample carries around 250,000 clones, about 93% recorded once. These data are taken from a study of cytomegalovirus exposure and HLA in healthy donors. Study findings and constraints: In an earlier analysis, most TCR beta V segments were productive about 87% or about 30% of the time.

The V gene is TRBV12-5, the J gene TRBJ2-1; TRBD2 aligns across 9 bases. The sample was PBMCs. The sequence derives from a girl aged 2 to 9 in good health and CMV-seronegative. CDR3 region: CASGREGLFNEQFF. In DNA, the CDR3 is TGTGCTAGTGGGCGGGAGGGCCTGTTCAATGAGCAGTTCTTC.